One and the same sample provided the 2 T cell receptor beta chains below, sequenced in a study of shared clonotypes between healthy human individuals (TCRdb year 2020). CD8 naive samples consisted of CD45RO-negative cells that were positively selected for CCR7, yielding a CD45RA+CCR7+ population without TemRA cells. Receptors were amplified or captured by the immunoSEQ multiplex PCR assay. TCRdb's version of the immuneACCESS table is confined to in-frame rearrangements and falls short of the full clone set. An unresolved V gene accounts for under half of the shortfall where checked; the remainder is of unknown origin. In all, the sample holds under 2,000,000 clones, and about 94% of those were seen once. The ten largest clones take up 0.9% to 1.5% of the sample. The sequenced material came from naive CD8+ T cells sorted from blood. Taken with the paper, the label for cell subset or site translates to: CD45RA+CCR7+. These receptors were obtained from a man younger than 30 in good health.

The chain links TRBV19 to TRBJ2-7; 7 positions match TRBD1. Germline V lookup: CDR1 LNHDA, CDR2 SQIVND (reference sequence). This CDR3 contains 14 residues. The trim removed 6 bases at V and 2 bases at J, leaving 7 bases unmatched. CDR3 nucleotides: TGTGCCAGTAGACCTGACAGGGATACCTACGAGCAGTACTTC. Its translation is CASRPDRDTYEQYF.

The chain couples TRBV10-2 to TRBJ1-3; D might be TRBD1 (5 bases). CDR1 is WSHSY and CDR2 is SAAADI in the germline V gene. This CDR3 is built from 15 residues. The V gene lost 1 base and the J gene lost 2 bases, with 9 bases spanning the gap. The CDR3 loop reads CASSEFVGAGNTIYF. The DNA for the CDR3 is TGCGCCAGCAGTGAGTTTGTAGGGGCTGGAAACACCATATATTTT.